The 5 T cell receptor beta chains in this list originate from one sample, sequenced in a study of human T cells and chemical hapten exposure. As to time point: patch test 1, 2 weeks after DPC sensitization. Sample treatment: therapeutic diphenylcyclopropenone sensitization with weekly scalp DPC. TCRdb analysed the RACE reads with MiXCR anew, one entry per CDR3 protein. Among under 200,000 distinct CDR3 sequences listed, more than 12% were seen once. The material was whole blood, obtained in connection with sensitization to the hapten diphenylcyclopropenone (DPC). Receptor source: a woman aged 30 to 39 with alopecia areata. Some clones in this sample may be carry-over from other donors' samples.

This clonotype was recorded many times. The chain has TRBV20-1 and TRBJ2-1; the D is unclear. Germline lookup yields CDR1 DFQATT and CDR2 SNEGSKA (reference sequence). The V gene lost 3 bases and the J gene lost 0 bases, with 9 bases spanning the gap. CDR3 length equals 14 residues. The CDR3 reads CSASTAYSYNEQFF. CDR3 in DNA: TGCAGTGCTAGCACTGCCTACTCCTACAATGAGCAGTTCTTC.

A remark on this clonotype: The junction departs from the called germline gene at one end, perhaps through a read error. J is TRBJ2-6 and V is TRBV4-1; possible D gene TRBD1, 6 bases. This CDR3 contains 17 residues. Germline V gene sequence: CDR1 MGHRA, CDR2 YSYEKL. CDR3 region: CASSQQGSNSGANVLTF. Written as DNA, the CDR3 is TGTGCCAGCAGCCAACAGGGCAGTAACTCTGGGGCCAACGTCCTGACTTTC.

This chain connects TRBV6-1 to TRBJ2-3; TRBD2 is a possible D gene (6 bases). Per the germline V gene, CDR1 is MNHNS and CDR2 is SASEGT. The CDR3 is 13 amino acids. Trimming stripped 6 bases from V and 3 bases from J, with 10 bases between. This CDR3 is CASRGLNTDTQYF. CDR3 nucleotide sequence: TGTGCCAGCAGGGGACTGAATACAGATACGCAGTATTTT.

This clonotype showed up just a few times. This sequence joins TRBV6-5 and TRBJ1-3, with D tentatively TRBD1 (5 bases). From germline, CDR1 is MNHEY and CDR2 SVGAGI. Deletions cut 0 bases from V and 4 bases from J, with 7 bases between. This CDR3 region has 14 residues. DNA of the CDR3: TGTGCCAGCAGTTACTCGGGGGAAGGAAACACCATATATTTT. Translation gives CASSYSGEGNTIYF.

Ten or more counts support this clonotype. The V and J genes are TRBV6-1 and TRBJ1-5; D possibly corresponds to TRBD1 (6 bases). Trimming stripped 6 bases from V and 0 bases from J, with 12 bases between. This CDR3 has 15 amino acids. In germline, CDR1 is MNHNS, CDR2 SASEGT. In DNA, the CDR3 is TGTGCCAGCAGGGAACAGGGATATAGCAATCAGCCCCAGCATTTT. This sequence encodes CASREQGYSNQPQHF.